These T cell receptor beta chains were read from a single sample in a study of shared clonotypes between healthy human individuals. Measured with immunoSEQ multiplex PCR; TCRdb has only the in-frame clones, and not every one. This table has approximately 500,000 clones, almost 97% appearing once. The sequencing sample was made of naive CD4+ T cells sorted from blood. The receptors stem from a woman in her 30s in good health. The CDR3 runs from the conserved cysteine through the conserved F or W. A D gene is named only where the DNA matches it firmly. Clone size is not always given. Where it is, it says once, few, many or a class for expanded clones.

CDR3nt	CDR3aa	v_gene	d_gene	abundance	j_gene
TGTGCCAGCAGTTTTCAGCTAGCGAGCTCCTACAATGAGCAGTTCTTC	CASSFQLASSYNEQFF	TRBV28	-	-	TRBJ2-1
TGTGCCAGCAGCTTTTCGAGGATAAATCAGCCCCAGCATTTT	CASSFSRINQPQHF	TRBV5-5	-	-	TRBJ1-5
TGTGCCACCAGCGAACTGCTGACAGGGAACAATGAGCAGTTCTTC	CATSELLTGNNEQFF	TRBV15	TRBD1	once	TRBJ2-1
TGTGCCAGCAGCAGGACAGGGACGGGTAACACTGAAGCTTTCTTT	CASSRTGTGNTEAFF	TRBV28	TRBD1	-	TRBJ1-1
TGTGCCAGCAGTTACCTTGGGGAAAACACTGAAGCTTTCTTT	CASSYLGENTEAFF	TRBV6-5	-	-	TRBJ1-1
TGTGCCAGCAGCGGGTACAGGGGGGACACTGAAGCTTTCTTT	CASSGYRGDTEAFF	TRBV7-2	TRBD1	once	TRBJ1-1
TGTGCCAGCAGCCTAACTAGGACTAGCCCGCGGGAGACCCAGTACTTC	CASSLTRTSPRETQYF	TRBV14	TRBD2	once	TRBJ2-5
TGTGCCAGCTCACCACGGGGGGCAGGGGGAAACACTGAAGCTTTCTTT	CASSPRGAGGNTEAFF	TRBV18	TRBD1	-	TRBJ1-1
TGTGCCAGCAGCCTTCGTGGTAATGAGCAGTTCTTC	CASSLRGNEQFF	TRBV7-8	-	-	TRBJ2-1
TGTGCCAGCAGGGTCCGGCCAGGGAGCTCCTACGAGCAGTACTTC	CASRVRPGSSYEQYF	TRBV27	-	-	TRBJ2-7
TGTGCCAGCAGTTTTCAGAGCTATGGCTACACCTTC	CASSFQSYGYTF	TRBV28	-	-	TRBJ1-2
TGTGCCACCTCGGATAGCAGCCACAATGAGCAGTTCTTC	CATSDSSHNEQFF	TRBV19	-	-	TRBJ2-1
TGTGCCAGCAGCTTCGGGGGACCCAACTATGGCTACACCTTC	CASSFGGPNYGYTF	TRBV7-9	-	-	TRBJ1-2
TGTGCCAGGGGGACGGGCGTCTCTGGAAACACCATATATTTT	CARGTGVSGNTIYF	TRBV2	-	-	TRBJ1-3
TGCGCCAGCAGCTTAGGATTGGGGAATGGGAACACTGAAGCTTTCTTT	CASSLGLGNGNTEAFF	TRBV5-1	-	-	TRBJ1-1
TGTGCCAGTCCCACAGGGTCCTACGAGCAGTACTTC	CASPTGSYEQYF	TRBV19	-	-	TRBJ2-7
TGTGCCAGCAGCCTGACGGCCTACGAGCAGTACTTC	CASSLTAYEQYF	TRBV7-9	-	-	TRBJ2-7
TGTGCCTGGAGTATCCGCGGGACAGGGAATCAGCCCCAGCATTTT	CAWSIRGTGNQPQHF	TRBV30	TRBD1	-	TRBJ1-5
TGTGCCAGCAGCTTCGGGACTGATTCCTACGAGCAGTACTTC	CASSFGTDSYEQYF	TRBV7-8	-	-	TRBJ2-7
TGCGCCAGCAGCCAAGACTCGACTAGCTGGGGGACCCAGTACTTC	CASSQDSTSWGTQYF	TRBV4-1	TRBD2	-	TRBJ2-5
TGCGCCAGCAGCTTGTCAACTAGCACAGATACGCAGTATTTT	CASSLSTSTDTQYF	TRBV5-1	-	-	TRBJ2-3
TGTGCCAGCACCCTTAACCTGGACCCGACCTACGAGCAGTACTTC	CASTLNLDPTYEQYF	TRBV5-5	-	-	TRBJ2-7
TGTGCCAGCAGCGTTGGGACAGGGCCCGAGACCCAGTACTTC	CASSVGTGPETQYF	TRBV9	TRBD1	-	TRBJ2-5
TGTGCCAGTAGTATGGGACAGTTGTACGAGCAGTACTTC	CASSMGQLYEQYF	TRBV19	TRBD1	-	TRBJ2-7
TGCAGCGTAGCTCTAGCGGGAGACTACGAGCAGTACTTC	CSVALAGDYEQYF	TRBV29-1	TRBD2	-	TRBJ2-7
TGTGCCAGCAGTAGGGTAGGAGAGACTGAAGCTTTCTTT	CASSRVGETEAFF	TRBV10-3	-	-	TRBJ1-1
TGTGCCAGCACCTTAGGGGGGATCTATGGCTACACCTTC	CASTLGGIYGYTF	TRBV28	-	-	TRBJ1-2
TGTGCCAGCAGTCTGACAGGGGTCAGAACTGAAGCTTTCTTT	CASSLTGVRTEAFF	TRBV2	TRBD1	-	TRBJ1-1
TGCGCCAGCAGCCAAGATGCCCGGGGAAGACACGAGCAGTACTTC	CASSQDARGRHEQYF	TRBV4-1	-	-	TRBJ2-7
TGTGCCAGCAGCCAAGAGCCCTTTGGGGGCGCGAACACCGGGGAGCTGTTTTTT	CASSQEPFGGANTGELFF	TRBV4-2	-	-	TRBJ2-2
TGTGCCAGCAGTGCCGGGACAGGGCACTCTGGAAACACCATATATTTT	CASSAGTGHSGNTIYF	TRBV27	TRBD1	-	TRBJ1-3
TGTGCCAGCTCTCCACTGGGGCTGGAGGAGACCCAGTACTTC	CASSPLGLEETQYF	TRBV18	-	-	TRBJ2-5
TGTGCCAGCTCGCAGGACAGGGTGAGCACTGAAGCTTTCTTT	CASSQDRVSTEAFF	TRBV18	TRBD1	-	TRBJ1-1
TGTGCCTGGAGTGGTGGACGAAGAACCTACGAGCAGTACTTC	CAWSGGRRTYEQYF	TRBV30	-	once	TRBJ2-7
TGCGCCAGCAGCCAAGCTGGCGTGCAGTTCTTC	CASSQAGVQFF	TRBV4-1	-	few	TRBJ2-1
TGTGCCAGCAGCTACAGCGGGAGTAGAAACAATGAGCAGTTCTTC	CASSYSGSRNNEQFF	TRBV2	TRBD2	-	TRBJ2-1
TGTGCCAGCAGTCCTCGACAGTCCCAAGAGACCCAGTACTTC	CASSPRQSQETQYF	TRBV5-4	-	-	TRBJ2-5
TGTGCCAGCAGACCGAGCGGGAGGGGGCCTGAGACCCAGTACTTC	CASRPSGRGPETQYF	TRBV6-6	TRBD2	-	TRBJ2-5
TGTGCCAGCAGCCAAGGGACAGGTATTACCCAGTACTTC	CASSQGTGITQYF	TRBV14	TRBD1	-	TRBJ2-5
TGTGCCAGTAGTTCCTCGGGACAGGGGACTCATGGCTACACCTTC	CASSSSGQGTHGYTF	TRBV19	TRBD1	-	TRBJ1-2
TGCGCCAGCAGCCAAGTTTTGCGGGAGGTCCCAGATACGCAGTATTTT	CASSQVLREVPDTQYF	TRBV4-1	TRBD2	-	TRBJ2-3
TGCGCCAGCAGTGAGTCAAAGCGAGGGGTCTACGAGCAGTACTTC	CASSESKRGVYEQYF	TRBV10-1	-	few	TRBJ2-7
TGTGCCAGCAGCGCACAGGGAACCGGGGAGCTGTTTTTT	CASSAQGTGELFF	TRBV9	-	-	TRBJ2-2
TGTGCCAGCAGCTTTGATCAGGGTGGTTGGTACGAGCAGTACTTC	CASSFDQGGWYEQYF	TRBV5-5	-	-	TRBJ2-7
TGTGCCAGCAGCTTAGGAAACGAGCAGTACTTC	CASSLGNEQYF	TRBV7-2	-	-	TRBJ2-7
TGTGCCAGCAGCCAAGAAGGGGGAGGGTTTGGCTATGGCTACACCTTC	CASSQEGGGFGYGYTF	TRBV4-2	-	-	TRBJ1-2
TGTGCCAGCAGTTCGACAGGGGGTCGGGAGGAGCAGTACTTC	CASSSTGGREEQYF	TRBV28	TRBD1	-	TRBJ2-7
TGTGCCACCAGGACTAGCGGGAGGGCCGGGAATGAGCAGTTCTTC	CATRTSGRAGNEQFF	TRBV19	TRBD2	-	TRBJ2-1
TGTGCCAGCAATCTAAACCCTTCGCGGGACAATGAGCAGTTCTTC	CASNLNPSRDNEQFF	TRBV7-9	-	-	TRBJ2-1